The clone carrying this T cell receptor beta chain was picked up a small number of times. Its antigen is unknown. Time point specified: week 5, during vaccination. Each vaccine dose was 300 ug of mutant IDH1 20-mer peptide, with topical imiquimod. Data came from immunoSEQ multiplex PCR; TCRdb stores just in-frame clones and leaves some out. The data contain 49,000 or so clones, just under 80% of them seen just once; the ten biggest clones take up under 2%. The entry originates in a study of a mutant IDH1 vaccine in newly diagnosed glioma. Background on the study: Scheduled for weeks 1, 3, 5, 7, 11, 15, 19 and 23, eight vaccinations were given to patients. The earlier regimen, radiotherapy, temozolomide, or both, was most often both. Study-wide findings and caveats: It was over 85% of patients that developed vaccine-induced immune responses.

This TCR came from a woman between 40 and 55 years old with glioma. The specimen comprised PBMCs, sampled from a glioma patient whose treatment included an IDH1 peptide vaccine.

In nucleotides, the CDR3 is TGTGCCAGCAGGATAGGACAGAACACTGAAGCTTTCTTT. Its protein is CASRIGQNTEAFF. This rearrangement joins TRBV6-6 to TRBJ1-1; a possible D gene is TRBD1 (5 bases). The V gene lost 6 bases and the J gene lost 1 base, with 9 bases spanning the gap. Germline CDR1 reads MNHNY; CDR2 reads SVGAGI (reference sequence). This CDR3 is built from 13 residues.